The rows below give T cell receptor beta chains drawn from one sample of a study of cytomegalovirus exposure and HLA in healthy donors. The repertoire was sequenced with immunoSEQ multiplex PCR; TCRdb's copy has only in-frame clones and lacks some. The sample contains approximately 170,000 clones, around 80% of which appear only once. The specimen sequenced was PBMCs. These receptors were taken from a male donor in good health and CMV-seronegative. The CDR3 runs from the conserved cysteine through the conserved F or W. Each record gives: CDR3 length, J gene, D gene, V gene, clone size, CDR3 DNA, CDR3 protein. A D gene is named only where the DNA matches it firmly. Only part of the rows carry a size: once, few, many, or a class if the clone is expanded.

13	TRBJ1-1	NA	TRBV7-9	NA	TGTGCCAGCAATCTCGACAGTCACACTGAAGCTTTCTTT	CASNLDSHTEAFF
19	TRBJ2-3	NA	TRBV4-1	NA	TGCGCCAGCAGCCAAGATCTGGGTTTTCCGGGGGGCCGCCCAGATACGCAGTATTTT	CASSQDLGFPGGRPDTQYF
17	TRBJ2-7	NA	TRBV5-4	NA	TGTGCCAGCACCAAGCTTTCTATCACAGGGAGCTCCTACGAGCAGTACTTC	CASTKLSITGSSYEQYF
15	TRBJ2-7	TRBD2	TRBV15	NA	TGTGCCACCAGCAGGGAGGCGGGGGAGCCCTACGAGCAGTACTTC	CATSREAGEPYEQYF
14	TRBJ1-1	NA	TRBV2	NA	TGTGCCAGCAGTTTCCAGGGGAGGGACACTGAAGCTTTCTTT	CASSFQGRDTEAFF
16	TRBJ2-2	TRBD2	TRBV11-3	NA	TGTGCCAGCAGCCCCAGGACTAGCGGGGTCGGAGGGGAGCTGTTTTTT	CASSPRTSGVGGELFF
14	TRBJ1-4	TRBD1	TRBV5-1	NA	TGCGCCAGCAGCTCCCCAGGGGGGAATGAAAAACTGTTTTTT	CASSSPGGNEKLFF
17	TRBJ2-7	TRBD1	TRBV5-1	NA	TGCGCCAGCAGCTTGGGTCCTACGGGACAGGGGACCTACGAGCAGTACTTC	CASSLGPTGQGTYEQYF
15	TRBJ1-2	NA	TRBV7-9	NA	TGTGCCAGCAGCTTATGGGGCAGCACTAACTATGGCTACACCTTC	CASSLWGSTNYGYTF
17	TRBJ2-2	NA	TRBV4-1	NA	TGCGCCAGCAGCCAAGCGGGTCTGGATTCGAACACCGGGGAGCTGTTTTTT	CASSQAGLDSNTGELFF
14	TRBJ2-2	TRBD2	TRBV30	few	TGTGCCTGGAGAGCCCTAGCGGCCACCGGGGAGCTGTTTTTT	CAWRALAATGELFF
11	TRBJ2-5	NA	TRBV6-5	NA	TGTGCCAGCAGTTACGGCCGGGCCCAGTACTTC	CASSYGRAQYF
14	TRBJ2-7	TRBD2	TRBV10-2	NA	TGCGCCAGTCTATTCGGCGGGGGGCCTGGCGAGCAGTACTTC	CASLFGGGPGEQYF
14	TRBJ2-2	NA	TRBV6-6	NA	TGTGCCAGCAAAGACAGCTTGAACACCGGGGAGCTGTTTTTT	CASKDSLNTGELFF
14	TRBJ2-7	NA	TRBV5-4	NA	TGTGCCAGCAGCTTGGCTAGGAGCTCCTACGAGCAGTACTTC	CASSLARSSYEQYF
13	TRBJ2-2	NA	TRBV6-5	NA	TGTGCCAGCGATTCAGGGAGGACCGGGGAGCTGTTTTTT	CASDSGRTGELFF
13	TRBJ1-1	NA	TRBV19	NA	TGTGCCAGTAACCCTACAGGGAACACTGAAGCTTTCTTT	CASNPTGNTEAFF
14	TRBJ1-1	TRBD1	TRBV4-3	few	TGCGCCAGCAGCAAACAGGGGCCCGACACTGAAGCTTTCTTT	CASSKQGPDTEAFF
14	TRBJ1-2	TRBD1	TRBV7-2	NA	TGTGCCAGCAGCAAGGGGGACAGGGGGACTGGCTACACCTTC	CASSKGDRGTGYTF
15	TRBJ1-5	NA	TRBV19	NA	TGTGCCAGTAGTATACGCGGATATAGCAATCAGCCCCAGCATTTT	CASSIRGYSNQPQHF
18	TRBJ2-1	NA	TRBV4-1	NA	TGCGCCAGCAGCCAAGATGGTCCGTCTGAGACAGGAAACAATGAGCAGTTCTTC	CASSQDGPSETGNNEQFF
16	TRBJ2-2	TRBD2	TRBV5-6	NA	TGTGCCAGCAGCCGAAGGACTAGCGGGAACACCGGGGAGCTGTTTTTT	CASSRRTSGNTGELFF
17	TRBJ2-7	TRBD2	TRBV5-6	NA	TGTGCCAGCAGCTCGGGACTAGCGGGAGTCCTCGGGTACGAGCAGTACTTC	CASSSGLAGVLGYEQYF
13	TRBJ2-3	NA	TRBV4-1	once	TGCGCCAGCAGCCAAGATGGGGAGGATACGCAGTATTTT	CASSQDGEDTQYF
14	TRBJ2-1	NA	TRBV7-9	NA	TGTGCCAGCAGCTTAGGTACAGGCTACAATGAGCAGTTCTTC	CASSLGTGYNEQFF
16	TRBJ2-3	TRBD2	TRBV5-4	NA	TGTGCCAGCAGCTTGGATCCTAGCGGTTACACAGATACGCAGTATTTT	CASSLDPSGYTDTQYF
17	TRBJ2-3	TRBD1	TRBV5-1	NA	TGCGCCAGCAGCCCGAGCCGAACACAGGGGGCGAGAGATACGCAGTATTTT	CASSPSRTQGARDTQYF
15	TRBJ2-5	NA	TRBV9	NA	TGTGCCAGCAGCGTAGGGTCAGGGCGGGGAGAGACCCAGTACTTC	CASSVGSGRGETQYF
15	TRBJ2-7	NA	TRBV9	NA	TGTGCCAGCAGCGTAGAGAGTACCCCGACCTACGAGCAGTACTTC	CASSVESTPTYEQYF